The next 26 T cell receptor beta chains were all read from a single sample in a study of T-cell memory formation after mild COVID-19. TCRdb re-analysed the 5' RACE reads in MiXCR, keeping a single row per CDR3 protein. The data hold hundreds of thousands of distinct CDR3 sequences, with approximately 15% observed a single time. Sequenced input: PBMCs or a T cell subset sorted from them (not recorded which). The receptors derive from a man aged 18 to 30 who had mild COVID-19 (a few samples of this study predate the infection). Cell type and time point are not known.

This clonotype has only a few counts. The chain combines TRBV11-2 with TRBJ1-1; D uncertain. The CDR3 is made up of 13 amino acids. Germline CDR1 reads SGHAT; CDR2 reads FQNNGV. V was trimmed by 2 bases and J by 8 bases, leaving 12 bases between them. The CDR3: CASSLRSRLEAFF. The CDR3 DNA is TGTGCCAGCAGCTTAAGGAGTCGCCTCGAAGCTTTCTTT.

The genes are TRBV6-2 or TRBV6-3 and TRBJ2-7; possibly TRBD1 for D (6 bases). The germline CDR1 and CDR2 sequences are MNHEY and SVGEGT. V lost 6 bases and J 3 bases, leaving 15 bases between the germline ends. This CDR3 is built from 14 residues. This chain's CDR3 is CASSPRRGSYEQYV. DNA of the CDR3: TGTGCCAGCAGCCCCCGCAGGGGAAGCTACGAGCAGTACGTC.

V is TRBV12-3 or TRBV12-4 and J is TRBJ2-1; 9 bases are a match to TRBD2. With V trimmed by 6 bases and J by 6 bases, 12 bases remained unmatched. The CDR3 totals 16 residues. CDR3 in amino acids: CASSLILAGSSNEQFF. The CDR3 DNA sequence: TGTGCCAGCAGCCTGATCCTAGCGGGGTCTAGCAATGAGCAGTTCTTC.

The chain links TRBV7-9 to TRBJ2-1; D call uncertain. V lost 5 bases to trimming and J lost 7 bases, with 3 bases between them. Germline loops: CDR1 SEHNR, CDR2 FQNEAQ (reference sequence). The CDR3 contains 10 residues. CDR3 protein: CASSVNEQFF. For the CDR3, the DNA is TGTGCCAGCAGCGTGAATGAGCAGTTCTTC.

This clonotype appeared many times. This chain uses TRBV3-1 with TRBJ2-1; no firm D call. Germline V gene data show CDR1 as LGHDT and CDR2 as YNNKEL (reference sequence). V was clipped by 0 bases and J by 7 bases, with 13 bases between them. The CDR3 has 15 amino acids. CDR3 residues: CASSQDLTVSNEQFF. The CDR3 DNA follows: TGTGCCAGCAGCCAAGATCTCACAGTTAGTAATGAGCAGTTCTTC.

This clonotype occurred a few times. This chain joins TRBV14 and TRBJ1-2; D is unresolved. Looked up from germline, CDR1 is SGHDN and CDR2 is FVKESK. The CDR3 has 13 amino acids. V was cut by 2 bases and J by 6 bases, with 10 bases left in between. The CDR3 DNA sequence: TGTGCCAGCAGCCAACAAGTAAGGGATGGCTACACCTTC. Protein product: CASSQQVRDGYTF. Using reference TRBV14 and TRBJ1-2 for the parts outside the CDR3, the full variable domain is EAGVTQFPSHSVIEKGQTVTLRCDPISGHDNLYWYRRVMGKEIKFLLHFVKESKQDESGMPNNRFLAERTGGTYSTLKVQPAELEDSGVYFCASSQQVRDGYTFGSGTRLTVV.

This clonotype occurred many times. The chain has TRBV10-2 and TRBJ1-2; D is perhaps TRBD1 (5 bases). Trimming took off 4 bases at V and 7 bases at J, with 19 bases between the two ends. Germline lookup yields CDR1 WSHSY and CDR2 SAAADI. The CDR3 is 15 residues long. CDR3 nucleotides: TGCGCCAGCAGTGGCCCGATCGGGACTCTAGGTGGCTACACCTTC. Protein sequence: CASSGPIGTLGGYTF.

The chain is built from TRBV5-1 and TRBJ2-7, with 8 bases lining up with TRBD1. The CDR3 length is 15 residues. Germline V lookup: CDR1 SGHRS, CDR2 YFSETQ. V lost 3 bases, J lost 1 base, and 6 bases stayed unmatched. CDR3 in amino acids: CASSSGQGFSYEQYF. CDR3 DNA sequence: TGCGCCAGCAGCTCCGGACAGGGATTTTCCTACGAGCAGTACTTC.

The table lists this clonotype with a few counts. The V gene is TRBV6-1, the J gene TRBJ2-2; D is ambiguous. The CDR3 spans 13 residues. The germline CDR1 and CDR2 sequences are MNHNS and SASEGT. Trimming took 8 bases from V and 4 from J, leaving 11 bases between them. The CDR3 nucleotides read TGTGCCAGCGCCAGGCCAGCCACCGGGGAGCTGTTTTTT. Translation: CASARPATGELFF.

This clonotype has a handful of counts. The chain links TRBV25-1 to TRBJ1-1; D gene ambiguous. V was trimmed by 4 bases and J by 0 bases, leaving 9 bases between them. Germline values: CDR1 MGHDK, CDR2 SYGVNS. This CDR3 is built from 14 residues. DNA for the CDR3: TGTGCCAGCAGTGGGTTGTGGTTGAACACTGAAGCTTTCTTT. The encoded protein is CASSGLWLNTEAFF.

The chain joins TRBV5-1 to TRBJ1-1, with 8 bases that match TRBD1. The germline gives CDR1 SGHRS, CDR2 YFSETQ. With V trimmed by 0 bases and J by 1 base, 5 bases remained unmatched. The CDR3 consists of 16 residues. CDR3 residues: CASSLEGTGGNTEAFF. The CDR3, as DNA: TGCGCCAGCAGCTTGGAGGGAACAGGGGGGAACACTGAAGCTTTCTTT.

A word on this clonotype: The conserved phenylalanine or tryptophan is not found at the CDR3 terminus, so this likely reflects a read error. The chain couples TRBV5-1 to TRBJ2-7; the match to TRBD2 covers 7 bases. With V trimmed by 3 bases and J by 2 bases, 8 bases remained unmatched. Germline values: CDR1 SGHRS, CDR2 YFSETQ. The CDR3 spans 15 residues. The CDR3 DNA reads TGCGCCAGCAGCTCCACGGGGGGTAATACCTACGAGCAGTACTTA. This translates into CASSSTGGNTYEQYL.

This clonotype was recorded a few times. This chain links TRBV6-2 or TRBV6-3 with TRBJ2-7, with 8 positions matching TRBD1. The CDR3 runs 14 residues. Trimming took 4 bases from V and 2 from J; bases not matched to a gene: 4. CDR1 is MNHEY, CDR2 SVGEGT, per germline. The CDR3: CASSWGQVTYEQYV. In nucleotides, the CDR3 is TGTGCCAGCAGTTGGGGACAGGTCACCTACGAGCAGTACGTC.

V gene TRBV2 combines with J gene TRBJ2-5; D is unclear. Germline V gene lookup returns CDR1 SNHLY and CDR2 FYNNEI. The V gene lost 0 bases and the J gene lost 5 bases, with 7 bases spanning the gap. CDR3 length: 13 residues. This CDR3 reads CASSEALRETQYF. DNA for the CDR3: TGTGCCAGCAGTGAAGCGCTAAGGGAGACCCAGTACTTC.

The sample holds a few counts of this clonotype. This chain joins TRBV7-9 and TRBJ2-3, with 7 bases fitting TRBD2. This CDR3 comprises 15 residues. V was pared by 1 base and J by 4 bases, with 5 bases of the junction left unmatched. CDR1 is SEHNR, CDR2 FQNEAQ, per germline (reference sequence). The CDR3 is CASSLGASGADTQYF. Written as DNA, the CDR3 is TGTGCCAGCAGCTTAGGGGCTAGCGGCGCAGATACGCAGTATTTT.

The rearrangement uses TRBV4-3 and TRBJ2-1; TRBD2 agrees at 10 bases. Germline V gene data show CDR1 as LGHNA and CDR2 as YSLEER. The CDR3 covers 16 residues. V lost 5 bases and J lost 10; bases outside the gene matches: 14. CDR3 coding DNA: TGCGCCAGCAGCGGACCCAGCGGGGGGGCGACGGGGGAGCAGTTCTTC. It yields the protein CASSGPSGGATGEQFF.

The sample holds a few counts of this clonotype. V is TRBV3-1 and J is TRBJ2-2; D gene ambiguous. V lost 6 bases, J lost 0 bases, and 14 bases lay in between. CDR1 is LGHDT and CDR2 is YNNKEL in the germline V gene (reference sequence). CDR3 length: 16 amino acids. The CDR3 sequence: CASRLGKGSNTGELFF. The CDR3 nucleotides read TGTGCCAGCAGACTGGGAAAAGGGTCGAACACCGGGGAGCTGTTTTTT.

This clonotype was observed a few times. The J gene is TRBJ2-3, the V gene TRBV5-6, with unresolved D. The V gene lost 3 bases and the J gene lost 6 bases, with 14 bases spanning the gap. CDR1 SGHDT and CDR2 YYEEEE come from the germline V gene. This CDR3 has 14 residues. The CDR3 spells CASSSISVGDTQYF. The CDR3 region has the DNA TGTGCCAGCAGCTCTATCAGTGTGGGGGATACGCAGTATTTT.

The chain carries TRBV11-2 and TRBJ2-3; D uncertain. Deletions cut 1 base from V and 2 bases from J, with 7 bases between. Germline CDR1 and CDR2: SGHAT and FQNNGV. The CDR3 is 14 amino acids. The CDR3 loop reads CASSLAQYTDTQYF. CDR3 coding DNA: TGTGCCAGCAGCTTAGCCCAGTACACAGATACGCAGTATTTT.

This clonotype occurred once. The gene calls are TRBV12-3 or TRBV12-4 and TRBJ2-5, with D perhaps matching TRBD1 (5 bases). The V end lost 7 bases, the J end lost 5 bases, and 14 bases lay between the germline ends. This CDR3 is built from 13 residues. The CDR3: CASTLVGQETQYF. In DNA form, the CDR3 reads TGTGCCAGCACCCTGGTGGGGCAGGAGACCCAGTACTTC.

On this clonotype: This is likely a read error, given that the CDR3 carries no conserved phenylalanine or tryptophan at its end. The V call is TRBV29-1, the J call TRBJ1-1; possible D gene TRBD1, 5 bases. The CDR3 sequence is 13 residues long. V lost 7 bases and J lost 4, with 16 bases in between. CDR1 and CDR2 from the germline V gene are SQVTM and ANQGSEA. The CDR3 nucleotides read TGCAGCGACCAAACCAGGGTCAGCACTGAAGCTTTCCTT. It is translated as CSDQTRVSTEAFL.

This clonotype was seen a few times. The CDR3 sequence: CAPPNWYEQYV. The CDR3 DNA sequence: TGTGCCCCCCCTAACTGGTACGAGCAGTACGTC. The chain links TRBV6-4 to TRBJ2-7; D unresolved. Germline V gives CDR1 MRHNA, CDR2 SNTAGT. V gave up 11 bases and J gave up 4 bases, with 12 bases separating them. The CDR3 runs to 11 residues.

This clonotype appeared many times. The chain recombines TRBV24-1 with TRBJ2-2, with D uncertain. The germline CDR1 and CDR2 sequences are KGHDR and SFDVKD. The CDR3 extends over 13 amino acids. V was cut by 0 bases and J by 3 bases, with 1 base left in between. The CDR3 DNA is TGTGCCACCAGTGATTTGGACACCGGGGAGCTGTTTTTT. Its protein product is CATSDLDTGELFF.

The CDR3 DNA follows: TGTGCCAGCAGTGGACAGGAGAACACTGAAGCTTTCTTT. As protein: CASSGQENTEAFF. The chain combines TRBV6-1 with TRBJ1-1, with a weak D call TRBD1 (6 bases). Germline assignment: CDR1 MNHNS and CDR2 SASEGT. CDR3 length equals 13 residues. V was pared by 4 bases and J by 1 base, with 7 bases between.

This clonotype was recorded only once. In DNA, the CDR3 is TGTGCCAGCTCACCAGAGGGACAGGTGGCGGGCCAGTACTTC. Translation: CASSPEGQVAGQYF. The V gene is TRBV18, the J gene TRBJ2-5; 8 bases are a match to TRBD1. This CDR3 region has 14 residues. Germline CDR1 and CDR2: KGHSH and LQKENI. V trimming: 2 bases; J trimming: 10 bases; junction bases outside the gene matches: 9.

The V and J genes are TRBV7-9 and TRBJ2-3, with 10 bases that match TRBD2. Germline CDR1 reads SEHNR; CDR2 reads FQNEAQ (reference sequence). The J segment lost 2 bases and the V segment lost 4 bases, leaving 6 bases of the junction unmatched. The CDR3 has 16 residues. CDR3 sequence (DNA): TGTGCCAGCAGCTCCACTAGCGGGGAGTTCACAGATACGCAGTATTTT. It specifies CASSSTSGEFTDTQYF.